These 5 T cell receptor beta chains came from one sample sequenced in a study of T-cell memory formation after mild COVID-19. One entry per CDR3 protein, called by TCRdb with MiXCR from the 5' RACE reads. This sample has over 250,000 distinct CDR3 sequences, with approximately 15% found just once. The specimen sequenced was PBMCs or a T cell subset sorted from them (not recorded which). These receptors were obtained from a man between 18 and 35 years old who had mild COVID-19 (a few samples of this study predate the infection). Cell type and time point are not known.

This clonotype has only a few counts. The CDR3: CASSTYRGGGYTF. The CDR3 DNA reads TGTGCCAGCAGCACCTACAGGGGCGGCGGCTACACCTTC. V gene TRBV7-2 combines with J gene TRBJ1-2; 7 bases line up with TRBD1. The V gene end was trimmed by 5 bases and the J gene end by 8 bases; junction bases not matched to a gene: 8. Germline loops: CDR1 SGHTA, CDR2 FQGNSA. The CDR3 has 13 residues.

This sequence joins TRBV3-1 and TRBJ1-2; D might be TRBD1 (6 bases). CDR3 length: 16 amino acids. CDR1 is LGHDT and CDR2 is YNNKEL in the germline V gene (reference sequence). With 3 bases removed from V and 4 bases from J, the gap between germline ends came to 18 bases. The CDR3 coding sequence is TGTGCCAGCAGCCAGAGACTTTACAGGGCCGGCTATGGCTACACCTTC. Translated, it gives CASSQRLYRAGYGYTF.

The CDR3 DNA sequence: TGTGCCAGCACCCCGCGGGGGGCCGGGGAGCTGTTTTTT. The encoded protein is CASTPRGAGELFF. The chain joins TRBV2 to TRBJ2-2; 8 bases line up with TRBD2. V lost 7 bases to trimming and J lost 6 bases; unmatched junction nucleotides: 4. Germline-derived CDR1 and CDR2 are SNHLY and FYNNEI. This CDR3 is built from 13 residues.

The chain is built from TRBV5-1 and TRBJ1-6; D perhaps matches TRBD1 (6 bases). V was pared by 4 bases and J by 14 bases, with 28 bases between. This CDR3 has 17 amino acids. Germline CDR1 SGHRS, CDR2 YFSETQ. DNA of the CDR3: TGCGCCAGCAGCCCACGCGCATTGGCGGGGGGCGATTTATCCCTCCACTTT. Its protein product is CASSPRALAGGDLSLHF. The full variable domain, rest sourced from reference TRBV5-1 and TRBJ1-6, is KAGVTQTPRYLIKTRGQQVTLSCSPISGHRSVSWYQQTPGQGLQFLFEYFSETQRNKGNFPGRFSGRQFSNSRSEMNVSTLELGDSALYLCASSPRALAGGDLSLHFGNGTRLTVT.

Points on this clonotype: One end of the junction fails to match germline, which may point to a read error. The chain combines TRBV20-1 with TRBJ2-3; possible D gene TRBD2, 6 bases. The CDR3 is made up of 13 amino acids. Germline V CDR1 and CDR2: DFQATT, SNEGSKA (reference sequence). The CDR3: CSARGGDADTQYF. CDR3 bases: TGCAGTGCGAGAGGCGGGGACGCAGATACGCAGTATTTT.